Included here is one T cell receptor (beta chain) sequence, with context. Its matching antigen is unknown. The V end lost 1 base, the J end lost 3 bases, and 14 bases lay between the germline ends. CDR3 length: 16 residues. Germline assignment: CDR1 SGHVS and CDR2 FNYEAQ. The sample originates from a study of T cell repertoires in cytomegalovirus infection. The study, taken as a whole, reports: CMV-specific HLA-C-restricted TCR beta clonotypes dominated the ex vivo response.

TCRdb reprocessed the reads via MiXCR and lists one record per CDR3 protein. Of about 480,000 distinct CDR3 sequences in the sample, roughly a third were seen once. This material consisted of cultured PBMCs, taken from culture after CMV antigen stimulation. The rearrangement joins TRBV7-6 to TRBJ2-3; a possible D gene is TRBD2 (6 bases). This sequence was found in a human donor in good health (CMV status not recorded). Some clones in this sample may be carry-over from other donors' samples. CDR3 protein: CASSLGQGLGTDTQYF. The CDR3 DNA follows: TGTGCCAGCAGCTTAGGTCAGGGACTGGGGACAGATACGCAGTATTTT.